These 9 T cell receptor beta chains were sequenced from one sample in a study of vaccination effects on CD4 cells after COVID-19. At the end of roughly 9 days of culture, CD4+ T cells were isolated. Each participant was given two doses of one vaccine (BNT162b2 or mRNA-1273). Antigen specificity for these receptors is unknown. Profiled with immunoSEQ multiplex PCR; TCRdb holds only in-frame clones, not every one. The sample has roughly 30,000 clones, 74% seen once. The source material was CD4+ T cells from PBMCs cultured without peptide, sampled after COVID-19 vaccination. These receptors originate from a human donor who received a COVID-19 vaccine.

The rearrangement joins TRBV6-5 to TRBJ2-3; D not resolved. The germline gives CDR1 MNHEY, CDR2 SVGAGI. V dropped 7 bases and J dropped 4 bases, with 9 bases sitting between them. The CDR3 covers 12 residues. The CDR3 DNA is TGTGCCAGCAATCGGGTTGCAGATACGCAGTATTTT. Translation: CASNRVADTQYF.

This chain uses TRBV29-1 with TRBJ2-7; D might be TRBD2 (5 bases). Looked up from germline, CDR1 is SQVTM and CDR2 is ANQGSEA. The CDR3 sequence is 12 residues long. V was shortened by 3 bases and J by 1 base, with 7 bases between the two germline ends. CDR3 sequence: CSVEAGSYEQYF. The CDR3 bases are TGCAGCGTTGAGGCGGGTTCCTACGAGCAGTACTTC.

The chain has TRBV6-5 and TRBJ2-7, with D unclear. This CDR3 has 13 residues. Germline CDR1 MNHEY, CDR2 SVGAGI. The V end lost 10 bases, the J end lost 1 base, and 14 bases lay between the germline ends. DNA of the CDR3: TGTGCCACCAAGGTTCTCCCTTCCTACGAGCAGTACTTC. As protein: CATKVLPSYEQYF.

The rearrangement links TRBV3-1 (or the pseudogene TRBV3-2) to TRBJ2-7, with TRBD1 as a possible D gene (5 bases). Trimming pared 6 bases from V and 4 bases from J, leaving 16 bases between. Germline V gene sequence: CDR1 LGHDT, CDR2 YNNKEL (reference sequence). CDR3 length: 14 amino acids. The CDR3 DNA reads as TGTGCCAGCAGGCGACACCGGACAAGTTACGAGCAGTACTTC. Its protein is CASRRHRTSYEQYF.

The CDR3 DNA reads as TGTGCCAGCAGGTTAAGGGGACAGACCTATGGCTACACCTTC. As protein: CASRLRGQTYGYTF. This chain connects TRBV3-1 (or the pseudogene TRBV3-2) to TRBJ1-2, with TRBD1 identical over 7 bases. The CDR3 is made up of 14 amino acids. V gave up 6 bases and J gave up 4 bases; unmatched junction bases: 8. Germline CDR1 is LGHDT and CDR2 is YNNKEL (reference sequence).

The chain employs TRBV6-1 and TRBJ2-3, with a weak D call TRBD1 (5 bases). The length of the CDR3 is 14 residues. V was clipped by 2 bases and J by 0 bases, with 6 bases between them. From germline, CDR1 is MNHNS and CDR2 SASEGT. CDR3 DNA: TGTGCCAGCAGTGAACAGGGTAGCACAGATACGCAGTATTTT. This sequence encodes CASSEQGSTDTQYF.

The chain recombines TRBV6-5 with TRBJ1-1, with D possibly matching TRBD1 (5 bases). The CDR3 has 12 residues. V was cut by 7 bases and J by 1 base, with 7 bases left in between. CDR1 and CDR2 from the germline V gene are MNHEY and SVGAGI. Here the CDR3 reads CASTGWNTEAFF. The CDR3 nucleotides are TGTGCCAGCACAGGGTGGAACACTGAAGCTTTCTTT.

J is TRBJ1-5 and V is TRBV20-1; 8 bases agree with TRBD1. Germline V gene sequence: CDR1 DFQATT, CDR2 SNEGSKA (reference sequence). The CDR3 has 14 residues. After removal of 3 bases from V and 7 bases from J, the junction contained 8 bases not matched to a gene. CDR3 sequence reads: CSASDRGRKQPQHF. In DNA form, the CDR3 reads TGCAGTGCTAGTGACAGGGGTAGAAAGCAGCCCCAGCATTTT.

The chain couples TRBV5-1 to TRBJ2-1, with D unresolved. Per the germline V gene, CDR1 is SGHRS and CDR2 is YFSETQ. The CDR3 runs to 12 residues. V lost 1 base, J lost 9 bases, and 8 bases lay in between. CDR3 bases: TGCGCCAGCAGCTTGCCCAGTGCTGAGCAGTTCTTC. Residues: CASSLPSAEQFF.